The next 8 T cell receptor beta chains were all read from a single sample in a study of long-term antiretroviral therapy in people with HIV (dated 2022 in TCRdb). The immunoSEQ hsTCRB v3.0 assay was used at survey level resolution to sequence the TRB variable region. TCRdb limited this immuneACCESS table to in-frame rearrangements with V and J called. A share of clones is missing; checked studies link under half to unresolved V genes, and the rest is unexplained. The sample table shows 20,000 or so clones, and around 77% are seen once. The ten largest clones add up to about 6.9% of the sample. The material sequenced was unsorted PBMCs, taken 2.2 years after starting antiretroviral therapy. These receptors were collected from a man in his fifties with HIV.

V is TRBV14 and J is TRBJ2-3; D unresolved. V was clipped by 2 bases and J by 2 bases, with 17 bases between them. From germline, CDR1 is SGHDN and CDR2 FVKESK. This CDR3 has 17 residues. The CDR3 region has the DNA TGTGCCAGCAGCCAAAAAGCCCTCGGGCAGCCCACAGATACGCAGTATTTT. Translating it yields CASSQKALGQPTDTQYF. Variable domain in full (rest from reference TRBV14 and TRBJ2-3): EAGVTQFPSHSVIEKGQTVTLRCDPISGHDNLYWYRRVMGKEIKFLLHFVKESKQDESGMPNNRFLAERTGGTYSTLKVQPAELEDSGVYFCASSQKALGQPTDTQYFGPGTRLTVL.

This rearrangement joins TRBV7-9 to TRBJ1-2; maybe TRBD1 (5 bases). Trimming pared 2 bases from V and 1 base from J, leaving 11 bases between. CDR3 length equals 15 residues. CDR1 and CDR2 (germline): SEHNR, FQNEAQ (reference sequence). Here the CDR3 DNA reads TGTGCCAGCAGCTTAACGGGGCCCGTTAACTATGGCTACACCTTC. As protein: CASSLTGPVNYGYTF.

This clone was counted only a few times. The CDR3 sequence is CASSLRGINSPLHF. As DNA, the CDR3 is TGTGCCAGCAGCTTGCGGGGGATCAATTCACCCCTCCACTTT. The gene calls are TRBV5-6 and TRBJ1-6; TRBD1 is a possible D gene (5 bases). The CDR3 totals 14 residues. Germline V gene sequence: CDR1 SGHDT, CDR2 YYEEEE. V shed 1 base and J shed 7 bases, with 9 bases lying between them.

This clone was seen a single time. The rearrangement links TRBV6-6 to TRBJ2-1; D is perhaps TRBD1 (6 bases). CDR1 and CDR2 (germline): MNHNY, SVGAGI (reference sequence). The CDR3 has 15 residues. V was pared by 2 bases and J by 4 bases, with 12 bases between. The DNA for the CDR3 is TGTGCCAGCAGTTACGAGGGGACACCGTACAATGAGCAGTTCTTC. Its protein is CASSYEGTPYNEQFF.

The rearrangement joins TRBV2 to TRBJ2-1; a weak D match, TRBD1 (7 bases). The CDR3 is 15 amino acids. Germline V CDR1 and CDR2: SNHLY, FYNNEI. V was trimmed by 6 bases and J by 5 bases, leaving 17 bases between them. CDR3 residues: CASRVGAGGNNEQFF. In DNA form, the CDR3 reads TGTGCCAGCAGGGTGGGGGCAGGGGGGAACAATGAGCAGTTCTTC.

The gene calls are TRBV10-3 and TRBJ2-5; TRBD1 agrees at 11 bases. With V trimmed by 3 bases and J by 2 bases, 2 bases remained unmatched. Germline CDR1 is ENHRY and CDR2 is SYGVKD. The CDR3 is made up of 15 amino acids. The CDR3: CAISEGTGGQETQYF. The CDR3 bases are TGTGCCATCAGTGAAGGGACAGGGGGACAAGAGACCCAGTACTTC.

In this sample, this clone turned up a few times. The chain employs TRBV7-9 and TRBJ2-1; TRBD1 aligns across 9 bases. The V gene's germline CDR1 is SEHNR and CDR2 FQNEAQ (reference sequence). Unmatched junction bases numbered 3, after V lost 9 bases and J lost 0 bases. There are 14 residues in the CDR3. CDR3 DNA sequence: TGTGCCAGAGGGACAGGGAGCTCCTACAATGAGCAGTTCTTC. The encoded protein is CARGTGSSYNEQFF.

The chain couples TRBV5-1 to TRBJ2-5; 9 nucleotides line up with TRBD1. The CDR3 is 15 amino acids. Germline CDR1 is SGHRS and CDR2 is YFSETQ. J was trimmed by 2 bases and V by 1 base; bases with no gene match: 3. The CDR3 region is CASSLWTGDQETQYF. CDR3 coding DNA: TGCGCCAGCAGCTTGTGGACAGGGGATCAAGAGACCCAGTACTTC.